A selection of T cell receptor beta chains follows, all from one sample in a study of breast tumors, draining lymph nodes, adjacent tissues. One entry per CDR3 protein results from TCRdb running MiXCR on the multiplex PCR reads. The sample includes a few hundred thousand distinct CDR3 sequences, less than 45% of them seen just once. Source material: axillary lymph node tissue. These receptor sequences come from a female donor with breast cancer. Some clones in this sample may be carry-over from other donors' samples. Each CDR3 is given with its conserved first and last residue. A D gene is named only where the DNA matches it firmly. Not all rows give a size; the values are once, few, many and, for expanded clones, a class.

J | D | size | V | CDR3 | DNA
TRBJ1-5 | . | many | TRBV18 | CASSPIGANQPQHF | TGTGCCAGCTCACCAATCGGGGCAAATCAGCCCCAGCATTTT
TRBJ1-6 | . | many | TRBV9 | CASSVVQNNSPLHF | TGTGCCAGCAGCGTAGTCCAGAATAATTCACCCCTCCACTTT
TRBJ2-1 | TRBD2 | many | TRBV10-3 | CAISRLEAGGANAEQFF | TGTGCCATCAGTAGGTTGGAAGCGGGGGGGGCTAATGCCGAGCAGTTCTTC
TRBJ2-1 | TRBD1 | many | TRBV24-1 | CATSDDRGHSNEQFF | TGTGCCACCAGTGACGACAGGGGCCACTCCAATGAGCAGTTCTTC
TRBJ1-2 | . | many | TRBV4-1 | CASSEGAASNYGYTF | TGCGCCAGCAGCGAAGGGGCAGCCTCTAACTATGGCTACACCTTC
TRBJ2-3 | TRBD2 | once | TRBV13 | CASSVPIAGGADTQYF | TGTGCCAGCAGCGTCCCCATAGCGGGAGGCGCAGATACGCAGTATTTT
TRBJ2-1 | . | . | TRBV19 | CASSIEGKGSSF | TGTGCCAGTAGTATAGAAGGGAAGGGGAGCTCATTC
TRBJ2-1 | . | many | TRBV9 | CASSAPTRGRSINEQFF | TGTGCCAGCAGCGCACCCACCCGGGGCCGGAGTATCAATGAGCAGTTCTTC
TRBJ1-4 | TRBD1 | once | TRBV2 | CASSQDRGGDEKLFF | TGTGCCAGCAGTCAGGACAGGGGTGGGGATGAAAAACTGTTTTTT
TRBJ1-2 | . | many | TRBV6-5 | CASRLLAHYGYTF | TGTGCCAGTCGACTTTTAGCCCACTATGGCTACACCTTC
TRBJ2-6 | TRBD1 | many | TRBV7-2 | CASSLASGGQATSLANVLTF | TGTGCCAGCAGCTTAGCCTCAGGGGGACAGGCCACCTCTCTGGCCAACGTCCTGACTTTC
TRBJ1-2 | . | many | TRBV7-9 | CASSLELTANYGYTF | TGTGCCAGCAGCTTAGAGTTGACGGCTAACTATGGCTACACCTTC
TRBJ1-1 | . | few | TRBV14 | CASSHYRGNTEAFF | TGTGCCAGCAGCCATTATAGGGGGAACACTGAAGCTTTCTTT
TRBJ1-2 | TRBD1 | . | TRBV7-2 | CASSSRTGGVNGYTF | TGTGCCAGCAGCTCAAGGACAGGCGGGGTGAATGGCTACACCTTC
TRBJ2-1 | TRBD2 | many | TRBV10-3 | CAIRLAGGSNEQFF | TGTGCCATCAGATTAGCGGGGGGCTCCAATGAGCAGTTCTTC
TRBJ1-5 | TRBD1 | . | TRBV12-3/TRBV12-4 | CASSHTGGSRPQHF | TGTGCCAGCAGTCATACAGGGGGCTCTCGGCCCCAGCATTTT
TRBJ1-2 | TRBD1 | many | TRBV10-3 | CAISPGGDYGYTF | TGTGCCATCAGTCCAGGGGGGGACTATGGCTACACCTTC
TRBJ2-7 | . | few | TRBV30 | CAWSVKGGISYEQYF | TGTGCCTGGAGTGTCAAGGGGGGTATTTCCTACGAGCAGTACTTC
TRBJ1-2 | . | many | TRBV4-2 | CASSQDWGSYTF | TGTGCCAGCAGCCAAGATTGGGGAAGCTACACCTTC
TRBJ2-5 | TRBD1 | . | TRBV6-2/TRBV6-3 | CASSGRGLDRRAQYF | TGTGCCAGCAGCGGCAGGGGGTTAGACCGTCGGGCCCAGTACTTC
TRBJ2-1 | TRBD2 | many | TRBV7-9 | CASSLGSGGDNEQFF | TGTGCCAGCAGCTTAGGAAGCGGGGGGGACAATGAGCAGTTCTTC
TRBJ1-1 | . | . | TRBV14 | CASSQDSAGTAMTEAFF | TGTGCCAGCAGCCAAGATTCCGCCGGGACGGCTATGACTGAAGCTTTCTTT
TRBJ2-5 | TRBD2 | many | TRBV20-1 | CSARDPAGGQETQYF | TGCAGTGCTAGAGATCCGGCGGGGGGGCAAGAGACCCAGTACTTC
TRBJ1-2 | . | . | TRBV7-3 | CASSPNTLANYGYPF | TGTGCCAGCAGCCCAAACACCTTAGCTAACTATGGCTACCCCTTC
TRBJ2-5 | . | many | TRBV12-3/TRBV12-4 | CASSTLGSQETQYF | TGTGCCAGCAGCACCCTGGGCAGCCAAGAGACCCAGTACTTC
TRBJ2-2 | . | once | TRBV20-1 | CSAREGGRGNTGELFF | TGCAGTGCTAGAGAGGGGGGACGGGGAAACACCGGGGAGCTGTTTTTT
TRBJ1-5 | TRBD1 | . | TRBV20-1 | CSADGQVGGNQPQHF | TGCAGTGCGGATGGACAGGTCGGGGGAAATCAGCCCCAGCATTTT
TRBJ1-5 | . | . | TRBV19 | CASSLTRPGGHQPQHF | TGTGCCAGTAGTCTCACGCGTCCCGGGGGGCATCAGCCCCAGCATTTT
TRBJ2-3 | TRBD2 | many | TRBV5-4 | CASSLKSGGTTDTQYF | TGTGCCAGCAGCTTGAAAAGCGGGGGGACCACAGATACGCAGTATTTT
TRBJ2-3 | TRBD2 | few | TRBV20-1 | CSARGAWTSGHRPDTQYF | TGCAGTGCTAGGGGGGCTTGGACTAGCGGGCACCGCCCAGATACGCAGTATTTT
TRBJ2-1 | TRBD2 | many | TRBV5-1 | CASRSRGGYNEQFF | TGCGCCAGCAGAAGTCGGGGGGGATACAATGAGCAGTTCTTC
TRBJ2-2 | . | many | TRBV2 | CASSEDGGTGELFF | TGTGCCAGCAGTGAGGACGGGGGAACCGGGGAGCTGTTTTTT
TRBJ2-1 | . | many | TRBV25-1 | CASSEYLSSYNEQFF | TGTGCCAGCAGTGAATACCTGAGCTCCTACAATGAGCAGTTCTTC
TRBJ1-6 | TRBD1 | . | TRBV27 | CASSYSDRGGNPLHF | TGTGCCAGCAGTTATTCGGACAGGGGGGGGAATCCCCTCCACTTT
TRBJ2-7 | . | many | TRBV24-1 | CATSGPTYEQYF | TGTGCCACCAGTGGCCCTACCTACGAGCAGTACTTC
TRBJ1-6 | TRBD1 | . | TRBV4-1 | CASSQSTGTGHSPLHF | TGCGCCAGCAGCCAATCTACCGGGACAGGGCATTCACCCCTCCACTTT
TRBJ1-2 | . | many | TRBV10-3 | CAISDRATYGYTF | TGTGCCATCAGTGACAGGGCTACCTATGGCTACACCTTC
TRBJ1-1 | TRBD1 | . | TRBV20-1 | CSARVGDSLNTEAFF | TGCAGTGCTAGAGTGGGGGACAGCCTAAACACTGAAGCTTTCTTT
TRBJ2-2 | TRBD1 | many | TRBV6-1 | CASSPRTGMTGELFF | TGTGCCAGCAGTCCCCGGACAGGGATGACCGGGGAGCTGTTTTTT
TRBJ2-7 | TRBD1 | many | TRBV10-2 | CASSEIWGQGSDEQYF | TGCGCCAGCAGTGAGATATGGGGACAGGGGAGTGACGAGCAGTACTTC
TRBJ1-4 | . | many | TRBV20-1 | CSAWGEGLFF | TGCAGTGCTTGGGGAGAGGGTCTGTTTTTT
TRBJ1-2 | TRBD1 | many | TRBV5-1 | CASSWTGDSTNYGYTF | TGCGCCAGCAGCTGGACAGGGGATTCAACTAACTATGGCTACACCTTC
TRBJ2-2 | . | . | TRBV11-3 | CASSLEQGRTGERFF | TGTGCCAGCAGCTTAGAACAGGGAAGGACCGGGGAGCGGTTTTTT
TRBJ2-7 | . | . | TRBV6-5 | CASSYGQGREQYF | TGTGCCAGCAGTTATGGGCAGGGACGCGAGCAGTACTTC
TRBJ2-3 | . | . | TRBV20-1 | CSARDLTDTQYF | TGCAGTGCTAGAGATCTGACGGATACGCAGTATTTT
TRBJ2-2 | TRBD2 | many | TRBV19 | CASSRTSGNTGELFF | TGTGCCAGTAGTCGGACTAGCGGAAACACCGGGGAGCTGTTTTTT
TRBJ2-1 | TRBD2 | many | TRBV5-1 | CASSFDGTRRNEQFF | TGCGCCAGCAGCTTCGACGGGACTAGGCGAAATGAGCAGTTCTTC
TRBJ2-2 | . | . | TRBV27 | CASKITGTNTGELFF | TGTGCCAGCAAAATAACAGGGACCAACACCGGGGAGCTGTTTTTT
TRBJ1-5 | TRBD1 | many | TRBV24-1 | CATRGQGDNQPQHF | TGTGCCACCAGGGGACAGGGTGACAATCAGCCCCAGCATTTT